The present T cell receptor (beta chain) was sequenced within a study of spatial heterogeneity in lung cancer (dated by TCRdb to about 2019). Background for the entire study: Donors were approximately 72 patients with early-stage, untreated non-small cell lung cancer from the lung TRACERx cohort. Follow-up PBMC samples were sequenced whenever the samples were available, and the median time to follow-up was two to three years after resection. Beta-chain transcripts were consistently detected in greater numbers than alpha-chain transcripts, which likely reflects a higher abundance of beta-chain transcripts. In the raw uncorrected reads, each unique combination of TCR and UMI appeared more than ten times on average. The study quantitatively compared TCR alpha and beta repertoires across multiple tumor regions, matched nontumor lung and blood in non-small cell lung cancer. TCR repertoire features were related to nonsynonymous mutation counts determined by whole-exome sequencing of tumor tissue. Both alpha and beta chains were TCR-sequenced in samples taken at surgery, namely 220 tumor regions, 62 to 65 matched nontumor lung samples and about 58 PBMC samples. Summary of the overall study and its limitations: Confirming at a functional level the hypothesis that regional TCRs recognize regional mutations was considered to require additional single-cell paired TCR alpha and beta sequencing. Ubiquitous expanded tumor TCRs were detected in blood more often at tumor resection than at routine follow-up. Comparisons of baseline and follow-up blood repertoires included only around 15 patients.

This specimen's time point label, per the study, means: blood at routine non-recurrence follow-up after resection. TCR sequencing used whole RNA extracted from tumor and nontumor lung tissue, or from cryopreserved PBMC samples, without cell sorting. A patient was chosen for TCR sequencing only when enough RNA was available from at least two tumor regions. This clonotype was found many times. Its antigen target is currently unknown. No base qualities exist here, and no much larger clone lies one base off it. The CDR3 covers 13 residues, taking in both the cysteine and the phenylalanine. The entry retains the CDR3 DNA only, 39 bases that are in frame from base 1. V is reduced by 0 bases and J by 3 bases, leaving a spacing of 9 bases between them. Taken from the germline V gene (reference sequence), the CDR1 and CDR2 loops are GTSNPN and SVGIG. Library generation was performed with 5' RACE. Sequencing was performed on a NextSeq 500. The TCR library protocol attached a unique molecular identifier to each TCR cDNA molecule to allow correction of PCR and sequencing errors. Regarding the original processing steps: Decombinator tools were used for TCR identification, UMI-based error correction and CDR3 extraction. TCRs above a frequency of 2 per 1,000, corresponding to the top 1% of the tumor frequency distribution, were defined as expanded. Each repertoire was subsampled 100 times to 5,000 TCRs, after which Renyi diversity was computed with the R vegan package. CDR3 similarity networks were built from amino acid triplet string-kernel similarity, connecting CDR3s with pairwise similarity above 0.82. TCRdb trimmed public reads at Q25 via fastp, called clones via MiXCR and kept in-frame beta chains. Identical CDR3 proteins give one entry, which carries the most common genes and DNA. In this record, the V and J calls reflect TCRdb's handling and not the investigators' own analysis. The table for this sample lists under 150,000 distinct CDR3 sequences; more than 10% of them were counted only once. Of the sample, over 15% is held by the ten largest clones.

The chain is made from TRBV30 and TRBJ2-7; TRBD1 could be the D gene, as 6 bases match. Sequencing used PBMCs, obtained at follow-up. The receptor was derived from a male donor with early-stage non-small cell lung cancer. The DNA sequence reads TGTGCCTGGAGTGTGGGACACTACTACGAGCAGTACTTC. Translated, this is CAWSVGHYYEQYF.